Below, one TCR beta chain is given with its context. These data belong to a study of blood T cell repertoires in COVID-19. Overall study: Samples representing acute and convalescent COVID-19 were sourced from the United States, Italy and Spain. PBMCs, B-cell-depleted T cells, or T cells provided the cDNA or gDNA that made up the material.

Original processing notes: Quantification of nucleated cells was approximated via reference gene primer amplification. Assay used: immunoSEQ multiplex PCR; TCRdb lists only in-frame clones, some missing. V, J and clone size reflect that table, while D and trimming were determined from the DNA. The sample shows about 400,000 clones, 85% to 90% of them seen only once. CDR1 is ENHRY, CDR2 SYGVKD, per germline. The CDR3 loop spans 16 amino acids. With 6 bases clipped from V and 7 bases from J, the junction kept 11 bases outside the gene matches. The sequencing sample was made of peripheral blood. The clonotype comes from a human donor in a cohort sampled during active COVID-19. The genes are TRBV10-3 and TRBJ1-6; 8 bases are shared with TRBD1. CDR3 DNA: TGTGCCATCAGGGACAGGGTGGCGGTGTTGAATTCACCCCTCCACTTT. Translated, it gives CAIRDRVAVLNSPLHF.